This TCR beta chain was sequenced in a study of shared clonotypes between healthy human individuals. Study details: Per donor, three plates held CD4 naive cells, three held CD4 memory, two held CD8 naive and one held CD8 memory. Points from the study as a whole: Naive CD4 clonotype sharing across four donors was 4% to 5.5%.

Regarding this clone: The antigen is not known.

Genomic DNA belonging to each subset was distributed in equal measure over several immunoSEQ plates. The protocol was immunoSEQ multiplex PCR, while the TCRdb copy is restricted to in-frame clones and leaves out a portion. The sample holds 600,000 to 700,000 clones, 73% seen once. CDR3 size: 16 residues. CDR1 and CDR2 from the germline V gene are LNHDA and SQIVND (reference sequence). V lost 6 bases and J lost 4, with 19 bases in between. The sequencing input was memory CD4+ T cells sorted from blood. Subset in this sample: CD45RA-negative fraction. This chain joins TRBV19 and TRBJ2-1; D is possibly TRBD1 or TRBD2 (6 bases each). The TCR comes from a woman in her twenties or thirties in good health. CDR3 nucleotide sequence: TGTGCCAGTAGCCCCGACGGGGGCTGGATTTACAATGAGCAGTTCTTC. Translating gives CASSPDGGWIYNEQFF.